This T cell receptor (beta chain) was documented in a study of breast tumors, draining lymph nodes, adjacent tissues. Whole-study findings and limits: Compared with lymph nodes, tumors were less diverse; compared with nontumor tissue, more. Luminal-like breast cancer showed significantly higher tumor–nontumor repertoire similarity than basal-like.

The germline CDR1 and CDR2 sequences are MNHNS and SASEGT. The germline V and J ends were trimmed by 2 bases and 7 bases, with 9 bases remaining between them. This CDR3 comprises 13 residues. Samples came from axillary lymph nodes draining the breast cancer. Comment on this clonotype: The antigen is unknown. A read error may be the cause here, since a much bigger clone is one base away.

MiXCR, run by TCRdb on the multiplex PCR reads, gives a single entry per CDR3 protein. Among approximately 190,000 distinct CDR3 sequences, approximately 33% were seen once, and the ten largest hold around 4.5%. The sequencing input was axillary lymph node tissue. The rearrangement uses TRBV6-1 and TRBJ1-5, with D possibly being TRBD1 (5 bases). The clonotype comes from a female donor with breast cancer. Some clones in this sample may be carry-over from other donors' samples. The CDR3 DNA is TGTGCCAGCAGTGAACGGCCAGGGCAGCCCCAGCATTTT. Its protein product is CASSERPGQPQHF.